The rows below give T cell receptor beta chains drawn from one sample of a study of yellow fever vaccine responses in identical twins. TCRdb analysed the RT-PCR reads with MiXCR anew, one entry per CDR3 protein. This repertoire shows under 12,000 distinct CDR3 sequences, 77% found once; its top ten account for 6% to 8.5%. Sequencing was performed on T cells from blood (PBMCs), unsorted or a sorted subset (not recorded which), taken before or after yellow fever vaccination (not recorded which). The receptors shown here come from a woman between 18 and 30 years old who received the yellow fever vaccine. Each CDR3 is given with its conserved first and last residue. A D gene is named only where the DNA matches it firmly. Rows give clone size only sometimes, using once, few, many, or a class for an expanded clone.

cdr3_nt: TGTGCCAGCAGCTTAGGAGGGAATAGCAATCAGCCCCAGCATTTT
cdr3_aa: CASSLGGNSNQPQHF
d_call: -
clone_size: -
j_call: TRBJ1-5
v_call: TRBV11-1

cdr3_nt: TGTGCCAGCAGCGTACGTGTCGGGGGTGAGCAGTTCTTC
cdr3_aa: CASSVRVGGEQFF
d_call: -
clone_size: few
j_call: TRBJ2-1
v_call: TRBV9

cdr3_nt: TGTGCCACCAGTACCGGGGCGAGAAACAATGAGCAGTTCTTC
cdr3_aa: CATSTGARNNEQFF
d_call: -
clone_size: -
j_call: TRBJ2-1
v_call: TRBV24-1

cdr3_nt: TGCGCCAGCAGACCAACTGGGTACAATGAGCAGTTCTTC
cdr3_aa: CASRPTGYNEQFF
d_call: -
clone_size: -
j_call: TRBJ2-1
v_call: TRBV4-1

cdr3_nt: TGTGCCAGCAGCTCCCTAGCGGGAGGACGTACCGGGGAGCTGTTTTTT
cdr3_aa: CASSSLAGGRTGELFF
d_call: TRBD2
clone_size: -
j_call: TRBJ2-2
v_call: TRBV5-6

cdr3_nt: TGTGCCAGCAGTCAAACTAGCGGGGGCCTCAATGAGCAGTTCTTC
cdr3_aa: CASSQTSGGLNEQFF
d_call: TRBD2
clone_size: -
j_call: TRBJ2-1
v_call: TRBV27

cdr3_nt: TGCGCCAGCAGCCATCGGCAGGACAGCGAAAGAGAAAAACTGTTTTTT
cdr3_aa: CASSHRQDSEREKLFF
d_call: -
clone_size: -
j_call: TRBJ1-4
v_call: TRBV4-1

cdr3_nt: TGCGCCAGCAGCCAATCCGGGACACCTACCTACGAGCAGTACTTC
cdr3_aa: CASSQSGTPTYEQYF
d_call: -
clone_size: -
j_call: TRBJ2-7
v_call: TRBV4-1

cdr3_nt: TGTGCCAGCAGCTTAGGACAGGGGGCGCGAGAGACCCAGTACTTC
cdr3_aa: CASSLGQGARETQYF
d_call: TRBD1
clone_size: -
j_call: TRBJ2-5
v_call: TRBV11-1

cdr3_nt: TGTGCCAGCAGCGCCAACGGACAGGGAGGGCCAGATACGCAGTATTTT
cdr3_aa: CASSANGQGGPDTQYF
d_call: -
clone_size: -
j_call: TRBJ2-3
v_call: TRBV11-2

cdr3_nt: TGTGCCAGCAAACTGAAGGGGGCCTCTGAAGCTTTCTTT
cdr3_aa: CASKLKGASEAFF
d_call: TRBD1
clone_size: -
j_call: TRBJ1-1
v_call: TRBV12-3/TRBV12-4

cdr3_nt: TGTGCCAGCAGAAAATCAGGGGAAAATTCACCCCTCCACTTT
cdr3_aa: CASRKSGENSPLHF
d_call: -
clone_size: -
j_call: TRBJ1-6
v_call: TRBV2

cdr3_nt: TGCAGTGCTAGAGAACAGAACACCGGGGAGCTGTTTTTT
cdr3_aa: CSAREQNTGELFF
d_call: -
clone_size: once
j_call: TRBJ2-2
v_call: TRBV20-1

cdr3_nt: TGTGCCAGCAATCTGGGGGGTTGGCTGGATACGCAGTATTTT
cdr3_aa: CASNLGGWLDTQYF
d_call: -
clone_size: -
j_call: TRBJ2-3
v_call: TRBV11-1

cdr3_nt: TGTGCCAGTAGTACCGGACCGAATATAGACTATGACAATGAGCAGTTCTTC
cdr3_aa: CASSTGPNIDYDNEQFF
d_call: -
clone_size: -
j_call: TRBJ2-1
v_call: TRBV19

cdr3_nt: TGTGCCAGCAGTTCCCACGAAACTAACCGACAGGGGGCGGATGGCTACACCTTC
cdr3_aa: CASSSHETNRQGADGYTF
d_call: TRBD1
clone_size: -
j_call: TRBJ1-2
v_call: TRBV11-1

cdr3_nt: TGTGCCAGCAGTGAAGGGGCAGTCGGTTCCTATAATTCACCCCTCCACTTT
cdr3_aa: CASSEGAVGSYNSPLHF
d_call: -
clone_size: -
j_call: TRBJ1-6
v_call: TRBV2

cdr3_nt: TGCGCCAGCAGCCATACTACAGGGGTACTCATGAACACTGAAGCTTTCTTT
cdr3_aa: CASSHTTGVLMNTEAFF
d_call: TRBD1
clone_size: -
j_call: TRBJ1-1
v_call: TRBV4-1

cdr3_nt: TGTGCCAGCAGCTTAGGCAGGGGGCTTCAGCCCCAGCATTTT
cdr3_aa: CASSLGRGLQPQHF
d_call: TRBD1
clone_size: -
j_call: TRBJ1-5
v_call: TRBV7-6

cdr3_nt: TGTGCCAGCGGGACAGCCGCGGAGCTGTTTTTT
cdr3_aa: CASGTAAELFF
d_call: TRBD1
clone_size: -
j_call: TRBJ2-2
v_call: TRBV28

cdr3_nt: TGTGCCAGCAGCGACGACAGACAGAACACTGAAGCTTTCTTT
cdr3_aa: CASSDDRQNTEAFF
d_call: -
clone_size: -
j_call: TRBJ1-1
v_call: TRBV11-2

cdr3_nt: TGTGCCAGCAGTTCCGACAGACAGAACACTGAAGCTTTCTTT
cdr3_aa: CASSSDRQNTEAFF
d_call: -
clone_size: -
j_call: TRBJ1-1
v_call: TRBV2

cdr3_nt: TGTGCCGCCCGACAGGGAAGGGGAAATGAGCAGTTCTTC
cdr3_aa: CAARQGRGNEQFF
d_call: TRBD1
clone_size: few
j_call: TRBJ2-1
v_call: TRBV10-3

cdr3_nt: TGCGCCAGCACGGAATGGACAGCCATGATCTCTTTCTTT
cdr3_aa: CASTEWTAMISFF
d_call: -
clone_size: -
j_call: TRBJ1-1
v_call: TRBV10-1

cdr3_nt: TGTGCCAGCAGCGTAGCTAGCGGTAACAACAATGAGCAGTTCTTC
cdr3_aa: CASSVASGNNNEQFF
d_call: TRBD2
clone_size: -
j_call: TRBJ2-1
v_call: TRBV9

cdr3_nt: TGTGCCAGCAGTGAAGGGGAGGGTCGACAGCTGCCCCAGCATTTT
cdr3_aa: CASSEGEGRQLPQHF
d_call: -
clone_size: -
j_call: TRBJ1-5
v_call: TRBV2

cdr3_nt: TGTGCCAGCAGTGACCACACTCAGGGTGAAGCTTTCTTT
cdr3_aa: CASSDHTQGEAFF
d_call: -
clone_size: -
j_call: TRBJ1-1
v_call: TRBV2

cdr3_nt: TGTGCCAGCAGCTTAGTGGGCTACCGGGGGTCCGAGCAGTACTTC
cdr3_aa: CASSLVGYRGSEQYF
d_call: -
clone_size: once
j_call: TRBJ2-7
v_call: TRBV11-2

cdr3_nt: TGCAGTGCTAGAGACCCGGGACAGGGTATGGAGACCCAGTACTTC
cdr3_aa: CSARDPGQGMETQYF
d_call: TRBD1
clone_size: -
j_call: TRBJ2-5
v_call: TRBV20-1

cdr3_nt: TGTGCCAGCAGTCCCGGGGTAGCTCACACAGAAACGCAGTATTTT
cdr3_aa: CASSPGVAHTETQYF
d_call: -
clone_size: few
j_call: TRBJ2-3
v_call: TRBV2

cdr3_nt: TGTGCCACCAGTGGGGGGGAGTACACCGGGGAGCTGTTTTTT
cdr3_aa: CATSGGEYTGELFF
d_call: -
clone_size: once
j_call: TRBJ2-2
v_call: TRBV24-1

cdr3_nt: TGCGCCAGCAGCCCACGGCAGGGACCAGAACAGCCCCAGCATTTT
cdr3_aa: CASSPRQGPEQPQHF
d_call: -
clone_size: -
j_call: TRBJ1-5
v_call: TRBV4-1

cdr3_nt: TGTGCCAGCAGCAAGAAACACCCTGGCTCCCCTCGAGGTAATGAGCAGTTCTTC
cdr3_aa: CASSKKHPGSPRGNEQFF
d_call: -
clone_size: -
j_call: TRBJ2-1
v_call: TRBV13